Below, one T cell receptor beta chain is given with its context. TCRdb keeps only in-frame clones here, not all; method: immunoSEQ multiplex PCR. This sample has 45,000 to 55,000 clones; around 95% occur once, and the top ten carry 0.2% to 0.25%. The data originate from a study of technical replicates of blood from several donors. The receptor was derived from a human donor in good health. Sequenced material: T cells isolated from PBMCs.

The DNA for the CDR3 is TGTGCCAGCAGCGCACAGGGTTCAGGCGAGACCCAGTACTTC. This codes for CASSAQGSGETQYF. The chain joins TRBV6-5 to TRBJ2-5; weak D call: TRBD1 (6 bases). The CDR3 has 14 residues. V was pared by 6 bases and J by 5 bases, with 16 bases between. The germline V gene has CDR1 MNHEY and CDR2 SVGAGI.